This T cell receptor (beta chain) was profiled in a study of a mutant IDH1 vaccine in newly diagnosed glioma. Indicated time point: week 11, during vaccination. Each vaccine dose was 300 ug of mutant IDH1 20-mer peptide, with topical imiquimod. A remark on this clone: What it binds is unknown.

Germline V CDR1 and CDR2: SGHRS, YFSETQ. This CDR3 region has 13 residues. Between the trimmed V and J ends, which lost 0 bases and 8 bases, there was a span of 11 bases. Sequencing was performed with immunoSEQ multiplex PCR; in TCRdb, only in-frame clones are kept and a portion is missing. The sample has over 55,000 clones; under 90% are singletons. The chain has TRBV5-1 and TRBJ1-2, with a tentative D call TRBD1 (5 bases). This TCR was recovered from a young man with glioma. The specimen comprised PBMCs, sampled from a glioma patient whose treatment included an IDH1 peptide vaccine. CDR3 sequence: CASSLEGRSGYTF. For the CDR3, the DNA is TGCGCCAGCAGCTTGGAGGGGAGATCGGGCTACACCTTC.